Following are 6 T cell receptor beta chains from one sample sequenced in a study of T-cell reconstitution after alpha-beta-depleted transplantation in children. Library preparation (for TCRbeta) was performed with unique molecular identifiers. TCRdb reanalysed the PCR reads using MiXCR and keeps one entry per CDR3 protein. Of 450,000 to 700,000 distinct CDR3 sequences listed, 25% to 30% are singletons. Sequenced here: PBMCs, sampled before TCRalphabeta/CD19-depleted stem cell transplant. These receptors originate from a boy in the first two years of life with Wiskott-Aldrich syndrome, due to receive a stem cell transplant.

This clonotype turned up a few times. This sequence joins TRBV5-1 and TRBJ2-1; 11 bases map to TRBD2. The trim removed 3 bases at V and 6 bases at J, leaving 5 bases unmatched. The CDR3 consists of 15 residues. Germline CDR1 SGHRS, CDR2 YFSETQ. The CDR3 sequence is CASSWGLAETNEQFF. The CDR3 region has the DNA TGCGCCAGCAGCTGGGGACTAGCGGAGACCAATGAGCAGTTCTTC.

V gene TRBV5-1 combines with J gene TRBJ2-7; no clear D gene. The CDR3 runs 14 residues. CDR1 and CDR2 (germline): SGHRS, YFSETQ. V lost 2 bases to trimming and J lost 1 base, with 10 bases between them. CDR3 sequence reads: CASSFSADSYEQYF. The CDR3 coding sequence is TGCGCCAGCAGCTTTTCGGCAGATTCCTACGAGCAGTACTTC.

This clonotype has only a few counts. This rearrangement joins TRBV6-1 to TRBJ1-2, with D possibly TRBD1 on 6 matching bases. This CDR3 is 13 amino acids long. The germline V gene encodes CDR1 MNHNS and CDR2 SASEGT. V lost 3 bases to trimming and J lost 4 bases, with 9 bases between them. DNA of the CDR3: TGTGCCAGCAGTGAGCAGGGGAGCTATGGCTACACCTTC. Protein product: CASSEQGSYGYTF.

This chain links TRBV20-1 with TRBJ2-6; D not resolved. Germline values: CDR1 DFQATT, CDR2 SNEGSKA (reference sequence). This CDR3 contains 13 residues. Trimming removed 2 bases from V and 3 bases from J, with 5 bases in between. CDR3 residues: CSARQVGANVLTF. The CDR3 DNA reads TGCAGTGCTAGACAGGTTGGGGCCAACGTCCTGACTTTC.

The chain links TRBV5-1 to TRBJ2-7, with 8 bases aligning to TRBD2. Germline CDR1 reads SGHRS; CDR2 reads YFSETQ. This CDR3 is built from 14 residues. J lost 0 bases, V lost 4 bases, and 3 bases had no gene match. CDR3 amino acids: CASSPGTSSYEQYF. CDR3 sequence (DNA): TGCGCCAGCAGCCCTGGGACTAGCTCCTACGAGCAGTACTTC.

The CDR3 DNA is TGTGCCAGCAGCTTGGGAACTAGCGGGAGTGACGATACGCAGTATTTT. Translating gives CASSLGTSGSDDTQYF. V is TRBV5-4 and J is TRBJ2-3; 11 bases line up with TRBD2. In germline, CDR1 is SGHNT, CDR2 YYREEE (reference sequence). This CDR3 has 16 amino acids. With 0 bases clipped from V and 6 bases from J, the junction kept 6 bases outside the gene matches. Combining the CDR3 with reference TRBV5-4 and TRBJ2-3 gives the whole variable domain ETGVTQSPTHLIKTRGQQVTLRCSSQSGHNTVSWYQQALGQGPQFIFQYYREEENGRGNFPPRFSGLQFPNYSSELNVNALELDDSALYLCASSLGTSGSDDTQYFGPGTRLTVL.